Listed below are T cell receptor beta chains from one sample, sequenced in a study of T cells in Graves' hyperthyroidism and ophthalmopathy. One entry per CDR3 protein results from TCRdb running MiXCR on the multiplex PCR reads. The sample has about 600,000 distinct CDR3 sequences, approximately 14% seen once. Specimen: blood. The source of these receptors is a woman between 18 and 29 years old with Graves' ophthalmopathy. CDR3s include the opening cysteine and the closing phenylalanine or tryptophan. Fields, in order: V gene, J gene, D gene, clone size, CDR3 DNA, CDR3 protein. D genes are given only for firm matches. Not every row has a clone size; where given, it reads once, few, many or a size class.

TRBV3-1,TRBJ2-7,-,many,TGTGCCAGCAGCCAAGAGGGATACTTCCACTACGAGCAGTACTTC,CASSQEGYFHYEQYF
TRBV18,TRBJ2-2,TRBD1,-,TGTGCCAGCTCAACGCGGACAGGGAAAGCCCTTGGGGAGCTGTTTTTT,CASSTRTGKALGELFF
TRBV19,TRBJ1-2,-,-,TGTGCCAGTAGTATAGATGGGCTGGGGGGAAACTATGGCTACACCTTC,CASSIDGLGGNYGYTF
TRBV4-1,TRBJ1-6,-,-,TGCGCCAGCAGCCAGATACTAGGGAGTTCACCCCTCCACTTT,CASSQILGSSPLHF
TRBV6-6,TRBJ2-7,-,many,TGTGCCAGCAGTTACTCAACAGAGGGACGGGAAATATACGAGCAGTACTTC,CASSYSTEGREIYEQYF
TRBV6-1,TRBJ1-3,TRBD1,few,TGTGCCAGCAGCCCGCACGGGACAGCCCCAGTCCTGTCTGGAAACACCATATATTTT,CASSPHGTAPVLSGNTIYF
TRBV11-3,TRBJ2-1,TRBD2,many,TGTGCCAGCAGCTTCGCGAGCGGGAGCTCCTACAATGAGCAGTTCTTC,CASSFASGSSYNEQFF
TRBV3-2,TRBJ2-3,-,-,TGTGCCAGCAGGGAAGGAATTAGGGAGACCGATACGCAGTATTTT,CASREGIRETDTQYF
TRBV4-3,TRBJ2-1,-,-,TGCGCCAGCAGCCCTACTGGGAGGCATGAGCAGTTCTTC,CASSPTGRHEQFF
TRBV28,TRBJ1-5,TRBD1,many,TGTGCCAGCACCCGGACAGGGAGTTATCAGCCCCAGCATTTT,CASTRTGSYQPQHF
TRBV4-1,TRBJ2-3,TRBD2,-,TGCGCCAGCAGCCAAGATATAGCGGGATATCGGCGGAATACGCAGTATTTT,CASSQDIAGYRRNTQYF
TRBV27,TRBJ1-5,TRBD1,many,TGTGCCAGCAGGACAGGGGGCGCGGCCCCTAATCAGCCCCAGCATTTT,CASRTGGAAPNQPQHF
TRBV19,TRBJ1-5,-,-,TGTGCCAGTAGATACGAGAATCAGCCCCAGCATTTT,CASRYENQPQHF
TRBV20-1,TRBJ1-2,-,few,TGCAGTGCTAGCGATGGTCTAGGGCGGAGCTATGGCTACACCTTC,CSASDGLGRSYGYTF
TRBV6-2/TRBV6-3,TRBJ2-2,TRBD2,few,TGTGCCAGCATTCCAGCTAGCGGGAGGGCCGCCGGGGAGCTGTTTTTT,CASIPASGRAAGELFF
TRBV6-1,TRBJ2-7,TRBD1,-,TGTGCCAGCAGGGGACAGAGTTCCTCCTACGAGCAGTACTTC,CASRGQSSSYEQYF
TRBV18,TRBJ2-5,TRBD1,-,TGTGCCAGCTCAACGGGACAGGGGGTCGAAGAGACCCAGTACTTC,CASSTGQGVEETQYF
TRBV12-3/TRBV12-4,TRBJ1-1,-,-,TGTGCCAGCAGTTTACCGGACAGACGAACCACTGAAGCTTTCTTT,CASSLPDRRTTEAFF
TRBV7-2,TRBJ2-2,TRBD1,many,TGTGCCAGCAGCTTAGGCCCCCCACAGGGGGCGGACACCGGGGAGCTGTTTTTT,CASSLGPPQGADTGELFF
TRBV15,TRBJ2-4,TRBD1,few,TGTGCCACTAGCGACAGGGGGGTTTGGTTCGGAAACATTCAGTACTTC,CATSDRGVWFGNIQYF
TRBV9,TRBJ2-7,TRBD1,many,TGTGCCAGCAGCGCGGGACAGGACTACGAGCAGTACTTC,CASSAGQDYEQYF
TRBV11-2,TRBJ2-7,TRBD2,many,TGTGCCAGCAGCAATTCCGGGACTAGCGGGACCTACGAGCAGTACTTC,CASSNSGTSGTYEQYF
TRBV11-2,TRBJ2-7,-,many,TGTGCCAGCAGCTTGATCAGAGACTACGAGCAGTACTTC,CASSLIRDYEQYF
TRBV2,TRBJ2-1,TRBD2,many,TGTGCCAGCAGTGAGGAGGGACTAGCGACGGTTGAGCAGTTCTTC,CASSEEGLATVEQFF